This T cell receptor (beta chain) comes out of a study of OX40 agonist ivuxolimab in advanced cancers. Study in general: Ivuxolimab, an antibody that agonizes OX40 (CD134), was administered to the patients. Study results and limitations: By week 6 at 0.1 to 3.0 mg/kg, blood CD4+ and CD8+ T cells had expanded clonally.

About this clone: Its target is not known.

Losses at the gene ends were 3 bases for V and 4 bases for J; bases not matched to a gene: 4. CDR3 size: 15 residues. Germline CDR1 is SGHAT and CDR2 is FQNNGV. TCRdb keeps only in-frame clones here, not all; method: immunoSEQ multiplex PCR. Of roughly 11,000 clones listed, 80% to 90% are singletons. The sequence derives from an adult with an advanced solid tumor such as melanoma, head and neck, liver or kidney cancer. The J gene is TRBJ2-5, the V gene TRBV11-2, with 11 bases fitting TRBD1. The source material was CD4+ or CD8+ T cells sorted from blood, sampled in a trial of the OX40 agonist ivuxolimab. In DNA, the CDR3 is TGTGCCAGCAGCTTGGGACAGGGGGTAGGAGAGACCCAGTACTTC. Translation: CASSLGQGVGETQYF. The whole variable domain, remainder taken from reference TRBV11-2 and TRBJ2-5, is EAGVAQSPRYKIIEKRQSVAFWCNPISGHATLYWYQQILGQGPKLLIQFQNNGVVDDSQLPKDRFSAERLKGVDSTLKIQPAKLEDSAVYLCASSLGQGVGETQYFGPGTRLLVL.